The sequence of this T cell receptor (beta chain) was determined in a study of cytomegalovirus exposure and HLA in healthy donors. Study context: A data release that came early held approximately 85 million unique TCRs from HLA-typed donors.

With 2 bases removed from V and 6 bases from J, the gap between germline ends came to 15 bases. This CDR3 comprises 14 residues. Germline values: CDR1 SGHRS, CDR2 YFSETQ. PCR used 60 Vbeta primers and 13 Jbeta primers. In the original analysis: In a later analysis, the count reached about 80 million unique TCR beta chains, with around 10 million shared. The table came from immunoSEQ multiplex PCR; TCRdb's copy has only in-frame clones and leaves some out. D and trimming come from the DNA, and the V and J calls and clone size come from that table. Among 100,000 to 150,000 clones listed, around 80% were seen once.

The sequencing input was PBMCs. The J gene is TRBJ2-7, the V gene TRBV5-1, with D possibly TRBD2 on 5 matching bases. The sequence was collected from a woman aged 45-65 years in good health and CMV-seropositive. The CDR3 spells CASSLRETSREQYF. As DNA, the CDR3 is TGCGCCAGCAGCTTAAGGGAGACATCTCGCGAGCAGTACTTC.